Listed here are 19 T cell receptor beta chains from one sample, sequenced in a study of T-cell memory formation after mild COVID-19. TCRdb re-called the 5' RACE reads through MiXCR, storing one row per CDR3 protein. The sample has under 600,000 distinct CDR3 sequences, about 20% seen once. Sequencing was done on a sample of PBMCs or a T cell subset sorted from them (not recorded which). The receptor set was obtained from an adult woman who had mild COVID-19 (a few samples of this study predate the infection). Cell type and time point are not known.

The CDR3 region is CASSHRSDRYNEQFF. In DNA form, the CDR3 reads TGTGCCAGCAGCCACCGGTCGGACCGCTACAATGAGCAGTTCTTC. The rearrangement joins TRBV14 to TRBJ2-1; D uncertain. The CDR3 runs 15 residues. Germline V lookup: CDR1 SGHDN, CDR2 FVKESK. V was trimmed by 3 bases and J by 3 bases, leaving 12 bases between them.

This clonotype was observed a few times. The chain couples TRBV27 to TRBJ2-7; D may match TRBD1 or TRBD2 (6 bases each). Trimming left V 0 bases short and J 6 bases short, with 9 bases between. The CDR3 has 13 residues. From germline, CDR1 is MNHEY and CDR2 SMNVEV (reference sequence). CDR3 in amino acids: CASSLSKGGEQYF. DNA for the CDR3: TGTGCCAGCAGTTTATCGAAGGGGGGCGAGCAGTACTTC.

CDR3 nucleotide sequence: TGTGCCAGCAGTTACCTCCCTCAGGCGGGTTCAGATACGCAGTATTTT. This codes for CASSYLPQAGSDTQYF. The chain joins TRBV6-5 to TRBJ2-3, with a weak D call TRBD2 (5 bases). Looked up from germline, CDR1 is MNHEY and CDR2 is SVGAGI. The CDR3 extends over 16 amino acids. V lost 2 bases to trimming and J lost 4 bases, with 16 bases between them.

J is TRBJ2-7 and V is TRBV20-1; 7 bases line up with TRBD1. V shed 6 bases and J 4 bases; nucleotides not matched to a gene: 6. The V gene's germline CDR1 is DFQATT and CDR2 SNEGSKA (reference sequence). This CDR3 is built from 12 residues. The chain's CDR3 is CSAGKTGYEQYF. The CDR3, as DNA: TGCAGTGCCGGAAAGACAGGGTACGAGCAGTACTTC.

V and J are TRBV20-1 and TRBJ2-1; TRBD2 matches 8 bases. This CDR3 has 15 amino acids. J lost 9 bases, V lost 0 bases, and 10 bases had no gene match. Germline lookup yields CDR1 DFQATT and CDR2 SNEGSKA (reference sequence). The CDR3 DNA reads as TGCAGTGCTAGAGATCGGGCCAGCGGGGGTAGTGAGCAGTTCTTC. Protein product: CSARDRASGGSEQFF.

This clonotype was seen more than once but under ten times. V usage is TRBV7-9 and J usage is TRBJ1-2, with D unclear. The CDR3 loop spans 13 amino acids. Trimming stripped 5 bases from V and 8 bases from J, with 15 bases between. CDR1 and CDR2 (germline): SEHNR, FQNEAQ (reference sequence). The CDR3 DNA reads TGTGCCAGCAGCGCTGCCAGGACGGGCGGCTACACCTTC. This sequence encodes CASSAARTGGYTF.

This clonotype was counted ten times or more. V usage is TRBV7-8 and J usage is TRBJ2-3, with D hard to call. The CDR3 is made up of 14 amino acids. Trimming left V 4 bases short and J 5 bases short, with 13 bases between. Germline CDR1 SGHVS, CDR2 FQNEAQ. The CDR3 nucleotides are TGTGCCAGCAGCTCCAGAAGGGTTAAAGATACGCAGTATTTT. This codes for CASSSRRVKDTQYF.

This clonotype was picked up many times. This sequence joins TRBV5-1 and TRBJ2-7, with D possibly being TRBD1 (6 bases). Per the germline V gene, CDR1 is SGHRS and CDR2 is YFSETQ. This CDR3 region has 13 residues. V lost 4 bases and J 3 bases, leaving 11 bases between the germline ends. The DNA of the CDR3 is TGCGCCAGCAGCGGAACAGGGTTCTACGAGCAGTACTTC. The encoded protein is CASSGTGFYEQYF.

V usage is TRBV12-3 or TRBV12-4 and J usage is TRBJ1-2; 8 bases line up with TRBD1. CDR3 length: 12 amino acids. J gave up 8 bases and V 7 bases, and 6 bases lay outside the gene matches. The CDR3 reads CASKTGVRGYTF. In DNA, the CDR3 is TGTGCCAGCAAGACAGGGGTGAGGGGCTACACCTTC.

The chain joins TRBV12-3 or TRBV12-4 to TRBJ2-1; perhaps TRBD2 as D (6 bases). The CDR3 has 15 residues. V lost 6 bases to trimming and J lost 6 bases, with 18 bases between them. The CDR3 is CASSLPRGYSNEQFF. The CDR3 DNA sequence: TGTGCCAGCAGCCTTCCGCGGGGTTACTCCAATGAGCAGTTCTTC.

The chain is built from TRBV2 and TRBJ1-2; unclear D gene. The CDR3 covers 16 residues. From germline, CDR1 is SNHLY and CDR2 FYNNEI. The V gene lost 5 bases and the J gene lost 4 bases, with 20 bases spanning the gap. CDR3 bases: TGTGCCAGCAGTCCCATATCTGAGTGGGGATCCTATGGCTACACCTTC. The encoded protein is CASSPISEWGSYGYTF.

The chain couples TRBV27 to TRBJ2-7, with TRBD1 matching 8 bases. Germline CDR1 and CDR2: MNHEY and SMNVEV (reference sequence). Trimming removed 6 bases from V and 5 bases from J; junction bases left unmatched: 9. There are 14 residues in the CDR3. The CDR3 DNA sequence: TGTGCCAGCAGGGACAGGGAGCCAGGCCACGAGCAGTACTTC. This gives the protein CASRDREPGHEQYF.

The chain links TRBV7-3 to TRBJ2-3; TRBD2 matches at 12 bases. CDR1 SGHTA and CDR2 FQGTGA come from the germline V gene. This CDR3 region has 17 residues. V was pared by 5 bases and J by 5 bases, with 11 bases of the junction left unmatched. As DNA, the CDR3 is TGTGCCAGCAGCGTAAAATCCTCTAGCGGGAGGGGAGATACGCAGTATTTT. Its translation is CASSVKSSSGRGDTQYF.

The chain carries TRBV3-1 and TRBJ1-2, with 8 bases that match TRBD1. Per germline, CDR1 LGHDT and CDR2 YNNKEL (reference sequence). Losses at the gene ends were 0 bases for V and 8 bases for J; bases not matched to a gene: 8. This CDR3 is 15 amino acids long. As DNA, the CDR3 is TGTGCCAGCAGCCAAGAGGACAGGGAGACCCTCGGCTACACCTTC. Translated, it gives CASSQEDRETLGYTF.

The chain combines TRBV2 with TRBJ2-6, with D unresolved. Germline CDR1 is SNHLY and CDR2 is FYNNEI. Trimming shortened V by 3 bases and J by 4 bases, and 13 bases separated the two germline ends. This CDR3 comprises 16 residues. In DNA form, the CDR3 reads TGTGCCAGCAGTGATGGCAGCCTGGGGGGGGCCAACGTCCTGACTTTC. Translated: CASSDGSLGGANVLTF.

This clonotype was counted a few times. This chain links TRBV25-1 with TRBJ2-7, with D perhaps TRBD1 (8 bases). Germline lookup yields CDR1 MGHDK and CDR2 SYGVNS. V was cut by 2 bases and J by 4 bases, with 24 bases left in between. The CDR3 length is 18 residues. DNA for the CDR3: TGTGCCAGCAGTGAAAAGGGAGGGGACAGGCCTTGGGAATACGAGCAGTACTTC. It translates to CASSEKGGDRPWEYEQYF.

The CDR3 loop reads CATSDSGGGSYEQYF. The CDR3 DNA reads as TGTGCCACCAGTGATTCGGGGGGAGGATCCTACGAGCAGTACTTC. The chain uses TRBV24-1 and TRBJ2-7; 7 positions match TRBD2. After removal of 2 bases from V and 1 base from J, the junction contained 4 bases not matched to a gene. This CDR3 is built from 15 residues. CDR1 and CDR2 from the germline V gene are KGHDR and SFDVKD.

This clonotype was seen a handful of times. J is TRBJ2-3 and V is TRBV5-1; either TRBD1 or TRBD2 may supply D (7 bases each). The CDR3 spans 17 residues. Germline loops: CDR1 SGHRS, CDR2 YFSETQ. The V gene lost 1 base and the J gene lost 4 bases, with 19 bases spanning the gap. The CDR3, as DNA: TGCGCCAGCAGCTTGAGCTCTAGCGGAGGGGGCCCAGATACGCAGTATTTT. It encodes CASSLSSSGGGPDTQYF.

The rearrangement links TRBV20-1 to TRBJ1-1; tentative D call: TRBD1 (5 bases). The CDR3 is 14 residues long. V lost 0 bases, J lost 1 base, and 9 bases lay in between. Germline V gene lookup returns CDR1 DFQATT and CDR2 SNEGSKA (reference sequence). The CDR3 here is CSAREAGSNTEAFF. In DNA form, the CDR3 reads TGCAGTGCTAGAGAAGCAGGGTCGAACACTGAAGCTTTCTTT.